This passage covers 5 T cell receptor beta chains from one sample sequenced in a study of identical twins. TCRdb fed the 5' RACE reads into MiXCR, producing one record per CDR3 protein. The repertoire holds some 1,700,000 distinct CDR3 sequences, with less than 40% as singletons. Input material: cord blood. The receptors here all came from a newborn girl in good health.

This clonotype showed up many times. V and J are TRBV2 and TRBJ2-3; 7 bases match TRBD2. The CDR3 contains 17 residues. J was trimmed by 2 bases and V by 2 bases; bases with no gene match: 10. Germline V gene sequence: CDR1 SNHLY, CDR2 FYNNEI. The CDR3 bases are TGTGCCAGCAGTGAAAGGGTACTAGCGACCTCCACAGATACGCAGTATTTT. It specifies CASSERVLATSTDTQYF.

The J gene is TRBJ1-2, the V gene TRBV29-1; D not certain. The V end was cut by 3 bases, the J end by 8 bases, with 10 bases between. From germline, CDR1 is SQVTM and CDR2 ANQGSEA. This CDR3 is 11 amino acids long. The CDR3 sequence: CSVEEAGGYTF. CDR3 sequence (DNA): TGCAGCGTTGAGGAGGCCGGGGGCTACACCTTC. Full variable domain (outside the CDR3, taken from reference TRBV29-1 and TRBJ1-2): SAVISQKPSRDICQRGTSLTIQCQVDSQVTMMFWYRQQPGQSLTLIATANQGSEATYESGFVIDKFPISRPNLTFSTLTVSNMSPEDSSIYLCSVEEAGGYTFGSGTRLTVV.

This clonotype was observed a handful of times. V is TRBV6-1 and J is TRBJ1-1; D is unclear. The V end was cut by 3 bases, the J end by 0 bases, with 14 bases between. CDR3 length equals 16 residues. Germline-derived CDR1 and CDR2 are MNHNS and SASEGT. This CDR3 reads CASSDYTVLLNTEAFF. CDR3 sequence (DNA): TGTGCCAGCAGTGATTATACTGTACTACTGAACACTGAAGCTTTCTTT.

This clonotype occurred a few times. The rearrangement links TRBV3-1 to TRBJ2-7; D unresolved. V lost 4 bases, J lost 0 bases, and 13 bases lay in between. Per germline, CDR1 LGHDT and CDR2 YNNKEL (reference sequence). The CDR3 contains 15 residues. The CDR3 reads CASSPRAGLSYEQYF. The CDR3 coding sequence is TGTGCCAGCAGCCCCCGGGCCGGTCTCTCCTACGAGCAGTACTTC.

The table lists this clonotype with a few counts. The chain carries TRBV29-1 and TRBJ2-3; 8 positions agree with TRBD1. CDR3 size: 11 residues. Germline V gene data show CDR1 as SQVTM and CDR2 as ANQGSEA. Unmatched junction bases numbered 6, after V lost 7 bases and J lost 9 bases. The CDR3 DNA reads as TGCAGCGGGTCGGACAGGGAGACGCAGTATTTT. Encoded protein: CSGSDRETQYF.